What follows is one T cell receptor beta chain and its context. The V gene end was trimmed by 6 bases and the J gene end by 5 bases; junction bases not matched to a gene: 7. Germline CDR1 is MNHEY and CDR2 is SVGAGI. CDR3 length: 15 residues. The data are from a study of blood T cell repertoires in COVID-19. Study-wide context: Spain, Italy and the United States supplied samples that represented acute and convalescent COVID-19.

TCRdb's copy holds only in-frame clones and misses some; the assay was immunoSEQ multiplex PCR. The profile covers hundreds of thousands of clones, with 75% to 90% appearing a single time and 10% to 13% taken by the ten largest. The chain employs TRBV6-5 and TRBJ1-2; 12 nucleotides align to TRBD1. The sequenced sample was peripheral blood. This TCR came from a woman in her seventies with COVID-19, enrolled during active disease. The CDR3 loop reads CASSHPGQGAYGYTF. The CDR3 region has the DNA TGTGCCAGCAGCCACCCGGGACAGGGGGCTTATGGCTACACCTTC.